Detailed here is one T cell receptor beta chain. What it binds is not known. This record comes from a study of blood T cells in healthy people across ages. General observations from the study: There was a strong correlation between TCR beta diversity and naive T cell percentage. TCR beta diversity per million T cells fell roughly linearly with age.

Total RNA amounts of at least 6 micrograms were extracted per sample. Combining a sample-barcoded 5' primer with a J-beta primer mix, a second PCR ran for 7 to 11 cycles. Each CDR3 protein is one row after TCRdb ran MiXCR on the 5' RACE reads. This table holds some 290,000 distinct CDR3 sequences, around 29% found once. V shed 3 bases, J shed 2 bases, and the junction held 8 bases outside the gene matches. The CDR3 extends over 16 amino acids. This rearrangement joins TRBV12-3 or TRBV12-4 to TRBJ2-3; 7 positions agree with TRBD2. The sequenced material came from blood. This clonotype was obtained from a woman between 65 and 79 years old in good health. The CDR3, as DNA: TGTGCCAGCAGTTTGCAGGGAGGGACTCTCACAGATACGCAGTATTTT. It specifies CASSLQGGTLTDTQYF.